This TCR beta chain was recovered during a study of T cell clonality in common variable immunodeficiency. This clone was seen ten or more times. The target antigen is unknown. The read stops 3 residues short of the end of the CDR3; the missing end is completed from the germline J gene. Study-wide points: Common variable immunodeficiency TCR beta sequences reportedly had fewer deletions and N-nucleotide insertions.

The length of the CDR3 is 17 residues. The junction had 7 bases not matched to a gene; V was cut back by 4 bases and J by 0 bases. Germline V CDR1 and CDR2: SGHRS, YFSETQ. Clones were sequenced by immunoSEQ multiplex PCR, and TCRdb holds only the in-frame ones, with some missing. The sample yields about 43,000 clones, without any singletons. This TCR derives from a person between 18 and 75 years old in good health. Input material: peripheral blood mononuclear cells. This sequence joins TRBV5-1 and TRBJ2-5; 12 bases map to TRBD2. CDR3 region: CASSDRLAGANQETQYF. The covered CDR3 bases are TGCGCCAGCAGCGATCGACTAGCGGGAGCGAACCAAGAGACC.